The sequence of this T cell receptor (beta chain) was determined in a study of T cells after yellow fever vaccination. Study-level background: When fractions had low cell numbers, they were prepared with SMART-Seq v4 Ultra Low Input. Study findings and constraints: Although most clonotypes did not, a small share appeared in both CD4 and CD8 compartments.

Notes on this clonotype: Its target is not known.

MiXCR, applied by TCRdb to the 5' RACE reads, yields one record per CDR3 protein. The sample holds 300,000 or so distinct CDR3 sequences, 13% seen once. V lost 2 bases and J 6 bases, leaving 10 bases between the germline ends. The CDR3 contains 14 residues. CDR1 is MNHEY and CDR2 is SVGEGT in the germline V gene. The chain links TRBV6-2 or TRBV6-3 to TRBJ2-2; tentative D call: TRBD2 (7 bases). The sequence was obtained from a man younger than 45 who received the YFV17D yellow fever vaccine. The source was CD4+ T cells sorted from PBMCs, collected 45 days after the yellow fever booster vaccination. This CDR3 reads CASSYGGGPGELFF. The CDR3 coding sequence is TGTGCCAGCAGTTACGGGGGGGGGCCCGGGGAGCTGTTTTTT.